These 5 T cell receptor beta chains were sequenced from one sample in a study of human T cells and chemical hapten exposure. Time point in this sample: patch test 1, 2 weeks after DPC sensitization. Treatment reported: therapeutic diphenylcyclopropenone sensitization with weekly scalp DPC. MiXCR, run by TCRdb on the RACE reads, gives a single entry per CDR3 protein. The data contain some 91,000 distinct CDR3 sequences, about an eighth of them seen just once; the ten biggest clones take up 2.1%. The specimen was whole blood, collected in connection with sensitization to the hapten diphenylcyclopropenone (DPC). Source of these receptors: a woman between 40 and 55 years old with alopecia areata. Some clones in this sample may be carry-over from other donors' samples.

Comments on this clonotype: The CDR3 end shows no conserved phenylalanine or tryptophan, and so a read error is likely. The chain combines TRBV18 with TRBJ2-7; D unresolved. The germline gives CDR1 KGHSH, CDR2 LQKENI. Between the trimmed V and J ends, which lost 6 bases and 5 bases, there was a span of 8 bases. This CDR3 contains 11 residues. The CDR3 DNA reads as TGTGCCAGCTCGGAATGGGACGAGCAGTACTCC. Translating gives CASSEWDEQYS.

This clonotype was detected only a few times. The rearrangement uses TRBV5-1 and TRBJ2-5, with D unresolved. Between the trimmed V and J ends, which lost 2 bases and 2 bases, there was a span of 13 bases. This CDR3 region has 15 residues. Germline-derived CDR1 and CDR2 are SGHRS and YFSETQ. In DNA, the CDR3 is TGCGCCAGCAGCTTTCAGGATCCGCGACAAGAGACCCAGTACTTC. Translating it yields CASSFQDPRQETQYF.

This clonotype was seen a few times. The V and J genes are TRBV4-1 and TRBJ2-3, with TRBD1 identical over 8 bases. The CDR3 spans 16 residues. CDR1 and CDR2 (germline): MGHRA, YSYEKL. The V segment lost 0 bases and the J segment 1 base; nucleotides outside the gene matches: 3. This CDR3 reads CASSQDQGAGTDTQYF. The CDR3, as DNA: TGCGCCAGCAGCCAAGATCAGGGGGCGGGCACAGATACGCAGTATTTT.

This chain joins TRBV7-2 and TRBJ2-3, with D perhaps TRBD2 (6 bases). This CDR3 spans 15 amino acids. Germline lookup yields CDR1 SGHTA and CDR2 FQGNSA. V lost 5 bases, J lost 0 bases, and 12 bases lay in between. The CDR3 region is CASSILSGSTDTQYF. In DNA, the CDR3 is TGTGCCAGCAGCATACTTAGCGGTAGCACAGATACGCAGTATTTT.

This clonotype was observed many times. The chain joins TRBV4-3 to TRBJ1-4; D uncertain. Germline V lookup: CDR1 LGHNA, CDR2 YSLEER. CDR3 length equals 15 residues. V lost 1 base to trimming and J lost 0 bases, with 6 bases between them. Written as DNA, the CDR3 is TGCGCCAGCAGCCAAGTGGCCGCAACTAATGAAAAACTGTTTTTT. Protein: CASSQVAATNEKLFF.